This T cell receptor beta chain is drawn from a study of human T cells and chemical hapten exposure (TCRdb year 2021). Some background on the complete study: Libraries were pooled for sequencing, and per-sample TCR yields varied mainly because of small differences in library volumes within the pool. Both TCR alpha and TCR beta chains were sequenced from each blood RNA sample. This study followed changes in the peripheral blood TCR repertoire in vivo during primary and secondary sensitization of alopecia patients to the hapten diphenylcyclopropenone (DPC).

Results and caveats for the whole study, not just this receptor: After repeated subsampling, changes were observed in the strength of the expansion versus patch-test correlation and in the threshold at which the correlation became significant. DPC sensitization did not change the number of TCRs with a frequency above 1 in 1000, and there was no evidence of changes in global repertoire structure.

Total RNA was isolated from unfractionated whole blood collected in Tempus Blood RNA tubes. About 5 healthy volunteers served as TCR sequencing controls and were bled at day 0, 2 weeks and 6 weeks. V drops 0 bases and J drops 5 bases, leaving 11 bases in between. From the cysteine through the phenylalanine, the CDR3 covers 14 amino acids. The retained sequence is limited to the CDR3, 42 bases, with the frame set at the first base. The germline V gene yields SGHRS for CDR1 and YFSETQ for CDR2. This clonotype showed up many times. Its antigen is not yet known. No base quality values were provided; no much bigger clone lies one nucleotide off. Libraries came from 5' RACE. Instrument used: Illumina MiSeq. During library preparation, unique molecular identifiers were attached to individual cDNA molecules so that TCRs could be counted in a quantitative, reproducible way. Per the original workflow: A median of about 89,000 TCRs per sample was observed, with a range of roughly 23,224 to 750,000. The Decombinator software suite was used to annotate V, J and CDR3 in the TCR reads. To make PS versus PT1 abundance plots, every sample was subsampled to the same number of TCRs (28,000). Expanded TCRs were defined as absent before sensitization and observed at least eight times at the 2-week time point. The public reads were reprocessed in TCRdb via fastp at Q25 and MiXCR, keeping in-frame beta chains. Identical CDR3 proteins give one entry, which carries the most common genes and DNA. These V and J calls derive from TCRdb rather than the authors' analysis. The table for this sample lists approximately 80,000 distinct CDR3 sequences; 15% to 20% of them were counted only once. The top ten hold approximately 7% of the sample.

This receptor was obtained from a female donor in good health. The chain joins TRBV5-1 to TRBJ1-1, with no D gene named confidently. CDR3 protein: CASSLAPGQTEAFF. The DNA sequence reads TGCGCCAGCAGCTTGGCGCCAGGCCAAACTGAAGCTTTCTTT.